Below are 19 T cell receptor beta chains sequenced from a single sample in a study of beta chain features in type 1 diabetes. Points from the study as a whole: Within each of all four CD4+ subsets, Type 1 diabetes patients had TCRB CDR3s that were moderately but significantly shorter.

Reverse transcribing all isolated RNA meant expressed TCRB transcripts were sequenced. TCRdb keeps only in-frame clones here, not all; method: immunoSEQ multiplex PCR. The profile shows 300,000 to 350,000 clones, about a tenth of them singletons. These receptors are not linked to any known antigen. Sequencing input: central memory CD4+ T cells from blood. Every receptor here comes from a man aged 25-40 years with type 1 diabetes.

This clone has at least ten counts. V usage is TRBV28 and J usage is TRBJ2-3, with D perhaps assigned TRBD1 or TRBD2 (5 bases each). Between the trimmed V and J ends, which lost 3 bases and 1 base, there was a span of 5 bases. The CDR3 runs to 13 residues. The germline CDR1 and CDR2 sequences are MDHEN and SYDVKM. As DNA, the CDR3 is TGTGCCAGCAGTTTGGGGGGCACAGATACGCAGTATTTT. It codes for CASSLGGTDTQYF.

The V call is TRBV28, the J call TRBJ2-7, with 10 bases identical to TRBD2. Trimming at V came to 6 bases and at J to 1 base, leaving 3 bases not matched to a gene. Per germline, CDR1 MDHEN and CDR2 SYDVKM. The CDR3 is 14 residues long. DNA of the CDR3: TGTGCCAGCAGCCTACTAGCGGGATCCTACGAGCAGTACTTC. Amino acids: CASSLLAGSYEQYF. The variable domain in full, completed from reference TRBV28 and TRBJ2-7, reads DVKVTQSSRYLVKRTGEKVFLECVQDMDHENMFWYRQDPGLGLRLIYFSYDVKMKEKGDIPEGYSVSREKKERFSLILESASTNQTSMYLCASSLLAGSYEQYFGPGTRLTVT.

A few counts support this clone. The chain has TRBV6-5 and TRBJ1-2, with TRBD1 as a possible D gene (6 bases). Germline values: CDR1 MNHEY, CDR2 SVGAGI. V was cut by 7 bases and J by 5 bases, with 11 bases left in between. The CDR3 contains 12 residues. DNA for the CDR3: TGTGCCAGCACAGACAGGCGGTATGGCTACACCTTC. Encoded protein: CASTDRRYGYTF.

Concerning this clone itself: The sample holds other DNA sequences that translate to the same CDR3. The chain recombines TRBV9 with TRBJ2-3; D gene unclear. The CDR3 has 15 amino acids. Trimming removed 0 bases at V and 1 base at J, with 9 bases between. Looked up from germline, CDR1 is SGDLS and CDR2 is YYNGEE. The DNA for the CDR3 is TGTGCCAGCAGCGTAGGGAATAGGGGCACAGATACGCAGTATTTT. Encoded protein: CASSVGNRGTDTQYF.

This clone has just a few counts. This chain joins TRBV15 and TRBJ1-5, with TRBD1 as a possible D gene (5 bases). V lost 0 bases and J 6 bases, leaving 12 bases between the germline ends. The CDR3 runs 15 residues. Germline CDR1 is LNHNV and CDR2 is YYDKDF (reference sequence). The CDR3 loop is CATSREGSGFQPQHF. The DNA for the CDR3 is TGTGCCACCAGCAGAGAAGGATCAGGGTTTCAGCCCCAGCATTTT.

This clone turned up a few times. The rearrangement links TRBV30 to TRBJ2-7; D gene uncertain. The CDR3 is made up of 11 amino acids. Trimming took 5 bases from V and 6 from J, leaving 11 bases between them. Germline CDR1 is GTSNPN and CDR2 is SVGIG (reference sequence). CDR3 bases: TGTGCCTGGGGCGACTTCGGCGAGCAGTACTTC. It specifies CAWGDFGEQYF.

This chain joins TRBV7-2 and TRBJ2-5; possibly TRBD2 for D (5 bases). Looked up from germline, CDR1 is SGHTA and CDR2 is FQGNSA. The CDR3 is made up of 13 amino acids. The V gene lost 5 bases and the J gene lost 5 bases, with 12 bases spanning the gap. The CDR3 sequence: CASSLGLAETQYF. In DNA form, the CDR3 reads TGTGCCAGCAGCCTCGGACTGGCGGAGACCCAGTACTTC.

This clone occurred many times. Other DNA sequences from this sample encode an identical CDR3 as well. This chain joins TRBV28 and TRBJ1-6, with D perhaps matching TRBD1 (5 bases). Trimming pared 6 bases from V and 2 bases from J, leaving 11 bases between. Germline V CDR1 and CDR2: MDHEN, SYDVKM. This CDR3 region has 15 residues. CDR3 DNA: TGTGCCAGCAGAGGTCAGGGAACCTATAATTCACCCCTCCACTTT. It translates to CASRGQGTYNSPLHF.

The rearrangement joins TRBV29-1 to TRBJ2-1, with a weak D call TRBD2 (6 bases). CDR3 length equals 13 residues. Deletions cut 3 bases from V and 4 bases from J, with 10 bases between. The germline V gene encodes CDR1 SQVTM and CDR2 ANQGSEA. The CDR3 protein is CSVENGGYNEQFF. The CDR3 region has the DNA TGCAGCGTTGAGAACGGGGGTTACAATGAGCAGTTCTTC.

This clone was observed a few times. The rearrangement joins TRBV10-3 to TRBJ1-5; 8 bases line up with TRBD1. The V gene's germline CDR1 is ENHRY and CDR2 SYGVKD. The length of the CDR3 is 14 residues. V gave up 4 bases and J gave up 7 bases; unmatched junction bases: 6. CDR3 nucleotides: TGTGCCATCAGTGCCCAAGACAGGGGCCAGCCCCAGCATTTT. It encodes CAISAQDRGQPQHF.

The J gene is TRBJ2-1, the V gene TRBV6-1, with TRBD1 matching 7 bases. V shed 4 bases, J shed 0 bases, and the junction held 9 bases outside the gene matches. The CDR3 length is 17 residues. Germline CDR1 is MNHNS and CDR2 is SASEGT. As DNA, the CDR3 is TGTGCCAGCAGTGCTGAGACAGGGATGAGCTCCTACAATGAGCAGTTCTTC. This gives the protein CASSAETGMSSYNEQFF.

In this sample, this clone turned up a few times. This rearrangement joins TRBV4-3 to TRBJ1-3; a possible D gene is TRBD1 (6 bases). V was trimmed by 3 bases and J by 4 bases, leaving 16 bases between them. In germline, CDR1 is LGHNA, CDR2 YSLEER. This CDR3 spans 16 amino acids. CDR3 residues: CASSQNRVREGNTIYF. DNA of the CDR3: TGCGCCAGCAGCCAGAACAGGGTACGGGAGGGAAACACCATATATTTT.

The J gene is TRBJ1-2, the V gene TRBV18; TRBD1 is a possible D gene (5 bases). CDR1 is KGHSH and CDR2 is LQKENI in the germline V gene. With 3 bases removed from V and 6 bases from J, the gap between germline ends came to 17 bases. The CDR3 is made up of 15 amino acids. DNA for the CDR3: TGTGCCAGCTCACCCGTCTCTGAGGGGAGGAATGGCTACACCTTC. This gives the protein CASSPVSEGRNGYTF.

This rearrangement joins TRBV20-1 to TRBJ2-7; D remains unclear. Germline V CDR1 and CDR2: DFQATT, SNEGSKA (reference sequence). The CDR3 contains 11 residues. Trimming left V 0 bases short and J 6 bases short, with 6 bases between. In DNA form, the CDR3 reads TGCAGTGCTAGAGACGGCAGCGAGCAGTACTTC. Translating it yields CSARDGSEQYF.

This clone was counted ten times or more. J is TRBJ2-3 and V is TRBV2, with D perhaps assigned TRBD1 or TRBD2 (5 bases each). The V gene lost 5 bases and the J gene lost 3 bases, with 15 bases spanning the gap. This CDR3 region has 15 residues. Per the germline V gene, CDR1 is SNHLY and CDR2 is FYNNEI. The CDR3 region is CASSLGVWGTDTQYF. In DNA form, the CDR3 reads TGTGCCAGCAGTCTAGGGGTGTGGGGGACAGATACGCAGTATTTT.

This clone occurred a few times. A clone one base away is much larger, so this may be a read error. Other DNA sequences in this sample translate to the same CDR3. The rearrangement uses TRBV11-2 and TRBJ2-2; D is undetermined. The ends were cut back, 0 bases at V and 1 base at J, with 0 bases in the middle. The length of the CDR3 is 13 residues. Germline V gene sequence: CDR1 SGHAT, CDR2 FQNNGV. CDR3 DNA: TGTGCCAGCAGCTTAGAGAACACCGGGGAGCTGTTTTTT. It specifies CASSLENTGELFF.

The V and J genes are TRBV6-6 and TRBJ1-5, with D uncertain. The germline CDR1 and CDR2 sequences are MNHNY and SVGAGI (reference sequence). V lost 0 bases to trimming and J lost 1 base, with 10 bases between them. The CDR3 consists of 16 residues. The CDR3 nucleotides read TGTGCCAGCAGTTACTCGCCGGACGTAAGCAATCAGCCCCAGCATTTT. Its translation is CASSYSPDVSNQPQHF.

This chain uses TRBV11-2 with TRBJ2-7, with D tentatively TRBD2 (6 bases). Germline values: CDR1 SGHAT, CDR2 FQNNGV. Between the trimmed V and J ends, which lost 2 bases and 3 bases, there was a span of 17 bases. The CDR3 is 16 amino acids. Written as DNA, the CDR3 is TGTGCCAGCAGCTTAAGCAGGGAGGCGGGGATCTACGAGCAGTACTTC. It yields the protein CASSLSREAGIYEQYF. Based on the CDR3 plus reference TRBV11-2 and TRBJ2-7, the full variable domain is EAGVAQSPRYKIIEKRQSVAFWCNPISGHATLYWYQQILGQGPKLLIQFQNNGVVDDSQLPKDRFSAERLKGVDSTLKIQPAKLEDSAVYLCASSLSREAGIYEQYFGPGTRLTVT.

V and J are TRBV11-2 and TRBJ1-1, with D hard to call. The CDR3 length is 12 residues. The V and J ends lost 5 bases and 7 bases respectively, with 11 bases between them. CDR1 and CDR2 from the germline V gene are SGHAT and FQNNGV. The CDR3 loop is CASSTLDREAFF. Here the CDR3 DNA reads TGTGCCAGCAGCACCCTGGATCGTGAAGCTTTCTTT.